The 21 T cell receptor beta chains reported below all come from one sample, sequenced in a study of response to subunit inactivated influenza vaccine. TCRdb called the RT-PCR reads again in MiXCR, with one record for every CDR3 protein. Of about 570,000 distinct CDR3 sequences listed, approximately 10% are singletons. Separately, the same data were catalogued under a study of T cells expressing NK-cell markers. Turning to that study: Scientists made TCR beta cDNA using 5'RACE template switching with UMIs.

Sequencing was performed on PBMCs from blood, taken on the day of vaccination. These receptors were obtained from a man aged 50 to 60 who received an inactivated influenza vaccine.

This clonotype has more than one count but fewer than ten. This chain joins TRBV7-9 and TRBJ1-1; D is ambiguous. This CDR3 has 15 amino acids. V lost 7 bases, J lost 0 bases, and 15 bases lay in between. Per the germline V gene, CDR1 is SEHNR and CDR2 is FQNEAQ (reference sequence). In nucleotides, the CDR3 is TGTGCCAGCAACCCAGGACGTCTGCTGAACACTGAAGCTTTCTTT. It specifies CASNPGRLLNTEAFF.

This clonotype occurred a few times. The chain links TRBV4-3 to TRBJ2-1; 7 positions agree with TRBD2. This CDR3 contains 14 residues. Germline V gene data show CDR1 as LGHNA and CDR2 as YSLEER. The ends lost 0 bases at V and 7 bases at J; junction bases unmatched: 3. The CDR3 nucleotides read TGCGCCAGCAGCCAAGACCCCGGGGGGAATGAGCAGTTCTTC. Translation: CASSQDPGGNEQFF.

The chain employs TRBV14 and TRBJ2-5; no clear D gene. V gave up 4 bases and J gave up 1 base, with 19 bases separating them. The CDR3 consists of 17 residues. Per germline, CDR1 SGHDN and CDR2 FVKESK. This CDR3 is CASSLGREGRLQETQYF. DNA of the CDR3: TGTGCCAGCAGCCTCGGAAGAGAAGGACGCCTCCAAGAGACCCAGTACTTC.

This clonotype was seen a few times. The chain carries TRBV18 and TRBJ2-5; the D call may be TRBD1 or TRBD2 (5 bases each). The CDR3 covers 16 residues. Germline values: CDR1 KGHSH, CDR2 LQKENI. V gave up 2 bases and J gave up 2 bases, with 15 bases separating them. The CDR3 here is CASSPYIEGPQETQYF. The CDR3 DNA reads as TGTGCCAGCTCACCATATATAGAGGGACCTCAAGAGACCCAGTACTTC.

This clonotype was recorded a few times. The chain employs TRBV12-3 or TRBV12-4 and TRBJ1-3; the D is unclear. CDR3 length: 13 residues. Trimming pared 6 bases from V and 4 bases from J, leaving 10 bases between. Written as DNA, the CDR3 is TGTGCCAGCAGAGCAGAAGGGGGAAACACCATATATTTT. As protein: CASRAEGGNTIYF.

This clonotype appeared a few times. The V gene is TRBV7-8, the J gene TRBJ2-1; perhaps TRBD1 as D (6 bases). The CDR3 spans 14 residues. The V gene lost 1 base and the J gene lost 10 bases, with 14 bases spanning the gap. From germline, CDR1 is SGHVS and CDR2 FQNEAQ. The CDR3 DNA follows: TGTGCCAGCAGCTTAGAGGTCCAGGGGAAGGAGCAGTTCTTC. It specifies CASSLEVQGKEQFF. The complete variable domain, with remaining parts taken from reference TRBV7-8 and TRBJ2-1, reads GAGVSQSPRYKVAKRGQDVALRCDPISGHVSLFWYQQALGQGPEFLTYFQNEAQLDKSGLPSDRFFAERPEGSVSTLKIQRTQQEDSAVYLCASSLEVQGKEQFFGPGTRLTVL.

The V gene is TRBV7-3, the J gene TRBJ2-1; the match to TRBD1 covers 9 bases. V gave up 4 bases and J gave up 7 bases; unmatched junction bases: 8. There are 15 residues in the CDR3. Germline CDR1 is SGHTA and CDR2 is FQGTGA. CDR3 region: CASSYAGQGRNEQFF. CDR3 bases: TGTGCCAGCAGCTACGCCGGACAGGGGAGGAATGAGCAGTTCTTC.

This clonotype occurred a few times. The chain recombines TRBV27 with TRBJ1-1; D remains unclear. CDR3 length equals 13 residues. Trimming took off 5 bases at V and 5 bases at J, with 12 bases between the two ends. Per germline, CDR1 MNHEY and CDR2 SMNVEV (reference sequence). The CDR3 bases are TGTGCCAGCAGTCCCCTGGCGGGGACTGAAGCTTTCTTT. Translated: CASSPLAGTEAFF.

This clonotype was counted between two and nine times. The genes are TRBV20-1 and TRBJ2-3; D not resolved. This CDR3 has 13 amino acids. Trimming left V 3 bases short and J 5 bases short, with 12 bases between. The germline V gene encodes CDR1 DFQATT and CDR2 SNEGSKA (reference sequence). The DNA for the CDR3 is TGCAGTGCTAGCCGGACGGTTTTAGATACGCAGTATTTT. Translated: CSASRTVLDTQYF.

This clonotype appeared a few times. V usage is TRBV6-1 and J usage is TRBJ1-2; tentatively, D is TRBD1 (5 bases). Germline values: CDR1 MNHNS, CDR2 SASEGT. V was cut by 6 bases and J by 4 bases, with 15 bases left in between. The CDR3 covers 14 residues. CDR3 protein: CASRPGTGTYGYTF. In nucleotides, the CDR3 is TGTGCCAGCAGACCCGGGACGGGAACCTATGGCTACACCTTC.

There are many counts of this clonotype. The chain combines TRBV2 with TRBJ2-1; D perhaps matches TRBD2 (6 bases). Germline V gene lookup returns CDR1 SNHLY and CDR2 FYNNEI. Trimming stripped 4 bases from V and 12 bases from J, with 16 bases between. This CDR3 comprises 13 residues. CDR3 sequence: CASSGLVATWQFF. The DNA of the CDR3 is TGTGCCAGCAGTGGACTAGTCGCGACTTGGCAGTTCTTC. The variable domain in full, completed from reference TRBV2 and TRBJ2-1, reads EPEVTQTPSHQVTQMGQEVILRCVPISNHLYFYWYRQILGQKVEFLVSFYNNEISEKSEIFDDQFSVERPDGSNFTLKIRSTKLEDSAMYFCASSGLVATWQFFGPGTRLTVL.

The rearrangement joins TRBV4-1 to TRBJ2-5; 10 nucleotides line up with TRBD1. CDR3 length: 16 amino acids. V lost 4 bases, J lost 3 bases, and 8 bases stayed unmatched. Germline CDR1 and CDR2: MGHRA and YSYEKL. This CDR3 is CASSPLWTGGKETQYF. The DNA of the CDR3 is TGCGCCAGCAGCCCCCTGTGGACAGGGGGGAAAGAGACCCAGTACTTC.

The chain recombines TRBV27 with TRBJ2-7; 8 bases line up with TRBD1. Germline CDR1 MNHEY, CDR2 SMNVEV (reference sequence). The CDR3 extends over 16 amino acids. The V gene end was trimmed by 4 bases and the J gene end by 0 bases; junction bases not matched to a gene: 8. As DNA, the CDR3 is TGTGCCAGCAGTTCCTCCGACAGGGGAGGCTCCTACGAGCAGTACTTC. Its translation is CASSSSDRGGSYEQYF.

This chain links TRBV3-1 with TRBJ2-7; D unresolved. In germline, CDR1 is LGHDT, CDR2 YNNKEL (reference sequence). The germline V and J ends were trimmed by 1 base and 10 bases, with 20 bases remaining between them. CDR3 length: 15 amino acids. The CDR3 sequence: CASSQASDARAEQYF. The DNA of the CDR3 is TGTGCCAGCAGCCAAGCTTCGGACGCCCGGGCGGAACAGTACTTC.

The chain is built from TRBV7-9 and TRBJ2-2, with D tentatively TRBD2 (6 bases). V lost 10 bases, J lost 1 base, and 19 bases lay in between. This CDR3 region has 16 residues. Germline CDR1 is SEHNR and CDR2 is FQNEAQ (reference sequence). CDR3 DNA: TGTGCCACACTTACCCTCGAGACTAGGAACACCGGGGAGCTGTTTTTT. Translated: CATLTLETRNTGELFF.

This clonotype was observed a few times. This chain connects TRBV29-1 to TRBJ2-3, with D unresolved. Germline CDR1 SQVTM, CDR2 ANQGSEA. V was pared by 7 bases and J by 2 bases, with 10 bases between. The CDR3 totals 12 residues. The CDR3 nucleotides read TGCAGCGCCGGACCTAACACAGATACGCAGTATTTT. Translation: CSAGPNTDTQYF.

The genes are TRBV20-1 and TRBJ2-7, with 10 bases that match TRBD1. V was clipped by 3 bases and J by 1 base; unmatched bases: 6. This CDR3 spans 15 amino acids. CDR1 is DFQATT, CDR2 SNEGSKA, per germline (reference sequence). The CDR3 DNA sequence: TGCAGTGCTAGGGCCCCGGGACAGGGGTCCTACGAGCAGTACTTC. As protein: CSARAPGQGSYEQYF.

The genes are TRBV5-1 and TRBJ2-2; D remains unclear. Trimming removed 0 bases from V and 2 bases from J, with 11 bases in between. The length of the CDR3 is 16 residues. Germline values: CDR1 SGHRS, CDR2 YFSETQ. CDR3: CASSLVGRPNTGELFF. In DNA, the CDR3 is TGCGCCAGCAGCTTGGTAGGCAGACCTAACACCGGGGAGCTGTTTTTT.

V and J are TRBV4-3 and TRBJ2-1; the D is unclear. The CDR3 runs 16 residues. The V end was cut by 1 base, the J end by 4 bases, with 14 bases between. Germline assignment: CDR1 LGHNA and CDR2 YSLEER. As DNA, the CDR3 is TGCGCCAGCAGCCAAGTAGCACGAGACGGTTACAATGAGCAGTTCTTC. Its translation is CASSQVARDGYNEQFF.

CDR3: CSAKGRITYYEQYF. CDR3 nucleotides: TGCAGTGCGAAAGGACGGATAACTTACTACGAGCAGTACTTC. The chain joins TRBV20-1 to TRBJ2-7; D gene uncertain. The CDR3 has 14 residues. Germline V CDR1 and CDR2: DFQATT, SNEGSKA (reference sequence). V was cut by 6 bases and J by 3 bases, with 18 bases left in between.

The chain uses TRBV29-1 and TRBJ2-4; a possible D gene is TRBD1 (5 bases). V lost 0 bases and J 9 bases, leaving 12 bases between the germline ends. Per germline, CDR1 SQVTM and CDR2 ANQGSEA. The CDR3 is 13 amino acids. This CDR3 is CSVEEGRKGIQYF. In DNA form, the CDR3 reads TGCAGCGTTGAAGAGGGGCGAAAGGGCATTCAGTACTTC.